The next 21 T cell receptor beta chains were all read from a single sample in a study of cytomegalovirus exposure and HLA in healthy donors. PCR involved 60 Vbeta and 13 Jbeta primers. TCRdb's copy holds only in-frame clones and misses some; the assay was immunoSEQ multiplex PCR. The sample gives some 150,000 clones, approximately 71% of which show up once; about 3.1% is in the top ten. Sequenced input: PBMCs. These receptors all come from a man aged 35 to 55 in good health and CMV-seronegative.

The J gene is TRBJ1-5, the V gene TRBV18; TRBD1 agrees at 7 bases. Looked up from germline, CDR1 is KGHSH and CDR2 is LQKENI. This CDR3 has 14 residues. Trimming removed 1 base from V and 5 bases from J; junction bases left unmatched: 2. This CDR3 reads CASSPQGADQPQHF. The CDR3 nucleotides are TGTGCCAGCTCACCACAGGGGGCGGATCAGCCCCAGCATTTT.

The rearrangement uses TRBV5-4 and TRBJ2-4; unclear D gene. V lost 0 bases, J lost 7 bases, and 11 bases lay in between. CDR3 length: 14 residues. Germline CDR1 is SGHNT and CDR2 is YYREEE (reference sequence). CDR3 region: CASSLAVASNIQYF. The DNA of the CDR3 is TGTGCCAGCAGCTTGGCGGTAGCCTCCAACATTCAGTACTTC.

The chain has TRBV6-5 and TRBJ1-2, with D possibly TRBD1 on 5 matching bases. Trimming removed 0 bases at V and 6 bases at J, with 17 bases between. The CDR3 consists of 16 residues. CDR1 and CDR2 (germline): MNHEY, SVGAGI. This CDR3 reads CASSYSFGRAGHGYTF. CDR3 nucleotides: TGTGCCAGCAGTTACTCTTTCGGCAGGGCCGGGCATGGCTACACCTTC.

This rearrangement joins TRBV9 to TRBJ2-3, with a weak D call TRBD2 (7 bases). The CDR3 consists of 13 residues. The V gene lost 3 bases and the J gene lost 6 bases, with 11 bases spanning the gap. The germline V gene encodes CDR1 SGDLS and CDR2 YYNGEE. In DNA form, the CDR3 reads TGTGCCAGCAGCGGAGGGGGGGAGGATACGCAGTATTTT. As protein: CASSGGGEDTQYF.

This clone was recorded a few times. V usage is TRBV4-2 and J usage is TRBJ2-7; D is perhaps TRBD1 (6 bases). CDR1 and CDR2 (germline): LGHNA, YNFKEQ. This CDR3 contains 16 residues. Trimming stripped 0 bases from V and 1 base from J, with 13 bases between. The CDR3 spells CASSQEGTSLSYEQYF. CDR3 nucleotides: TGTGCCAGCAGCCAAGAAGGGACAAGCCTTTCCTACGAGCAGTACTTC.

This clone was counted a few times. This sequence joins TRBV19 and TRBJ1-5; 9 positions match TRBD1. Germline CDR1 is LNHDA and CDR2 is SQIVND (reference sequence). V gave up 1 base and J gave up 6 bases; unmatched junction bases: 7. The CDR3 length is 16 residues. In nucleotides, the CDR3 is TGTGCCAGTAGTATAGTTTTGGGACAGGGCGCTCAGCCCCAGCATTTT. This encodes CASSIVLGQGAQPQHF.

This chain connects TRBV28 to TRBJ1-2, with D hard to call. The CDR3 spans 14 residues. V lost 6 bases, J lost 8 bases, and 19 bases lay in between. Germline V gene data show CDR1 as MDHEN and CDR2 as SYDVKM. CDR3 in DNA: TGTGCCAGCAGAGGCTTGACGGGCCCGGGAGGCTACACCTTC. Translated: CASRGLTGPGGYTF.

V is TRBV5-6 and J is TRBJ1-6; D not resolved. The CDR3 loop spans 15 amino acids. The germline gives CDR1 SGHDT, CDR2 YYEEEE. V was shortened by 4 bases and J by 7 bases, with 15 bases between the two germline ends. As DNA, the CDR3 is TGTGCCAGCAGCCCCCCCCGCGGACTAAATTCACCCCTCCACTTT. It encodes CASSPPRGLNSPLHF.

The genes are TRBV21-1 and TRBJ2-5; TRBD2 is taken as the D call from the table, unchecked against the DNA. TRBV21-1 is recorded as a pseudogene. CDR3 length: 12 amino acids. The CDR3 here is CASRSGGETQYF. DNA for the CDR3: TGTGCCAGCAGAAGCGGGGGTGAGACCCAGTACTTC.

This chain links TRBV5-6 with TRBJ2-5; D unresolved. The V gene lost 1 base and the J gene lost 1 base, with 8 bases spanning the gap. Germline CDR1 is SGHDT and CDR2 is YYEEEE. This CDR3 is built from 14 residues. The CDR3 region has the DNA TGTGCCAGCAGCTTGTTCCGCAGCCAAGAGACCCAGTACTTC. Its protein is CASSLFRSQETQYF.

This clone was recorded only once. Here the CDR3 reads CALQGWDWGYGYTF. In DNA form, the CDR3 reads TGTGCCCTACAGGGGTGGGATTGGGGCTATGGCTACACCTTC. The gene calls are TRBV2 and TRBJ1-2; 7 bases align to TRBD1. The CDR3 loop spans 14 amino acids. Germline CDR1 SNHLY, CDR2 FYNNEI. Trimming removed 11 bases from V and 4 bases from J; junction bases left unmatched: 13.

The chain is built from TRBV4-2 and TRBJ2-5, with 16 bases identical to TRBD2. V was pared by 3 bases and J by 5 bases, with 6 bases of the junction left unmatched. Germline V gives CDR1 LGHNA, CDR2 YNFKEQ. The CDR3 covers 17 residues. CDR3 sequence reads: CASSQGTSGGVGETQYF. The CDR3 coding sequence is TGTGCCAGCAGCCAGGGGACTAGCGGGGGGGTCGGGGAGACCCAGTACTTC.

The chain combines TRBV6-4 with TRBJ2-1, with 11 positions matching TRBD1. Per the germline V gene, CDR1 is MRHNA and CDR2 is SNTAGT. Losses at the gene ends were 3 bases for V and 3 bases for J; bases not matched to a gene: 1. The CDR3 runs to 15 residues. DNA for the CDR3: TGTGCCAGCAGTGAGGGACAGGGGGACTACAATGAGCAGTTCTTC. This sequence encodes CASSEGQGDYNEQFF.

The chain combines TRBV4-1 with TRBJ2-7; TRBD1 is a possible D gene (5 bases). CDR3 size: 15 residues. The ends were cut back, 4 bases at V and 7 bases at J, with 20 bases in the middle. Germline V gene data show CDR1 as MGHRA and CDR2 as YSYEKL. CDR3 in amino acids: CASSRAVMGLREQYF. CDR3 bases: TGCGCCAGCAGCCGCGCGGTAATGGGGCTTCGGGAGCAGTACTTC.

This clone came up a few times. The CDR3 is CASRGSGKAKNIQYF. The CDR3 coding sequence is TGTGCCAGCAGGGGCTCAGGGAAGGCCAAAAACATTCAGTACTTC. The rearrangement links TRBV2 to TRBJ2-4; tentatively, D is TRBD1 (5 bases). Germline V CDR1 and CDR2: SNHLY, FYNNEI. Trimming shortened V by 6 bases and J by 1 base, and 13 bases separated the two germline ends. The CDR3 length is 15 residues.

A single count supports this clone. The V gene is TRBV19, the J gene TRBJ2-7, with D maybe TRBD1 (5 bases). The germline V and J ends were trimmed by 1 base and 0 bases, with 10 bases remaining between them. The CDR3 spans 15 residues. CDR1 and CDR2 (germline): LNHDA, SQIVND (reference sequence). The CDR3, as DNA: TGTGCCAGTAGTATAGCACACCAGGGCTCCTACGAGCAGTACTTC. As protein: CASSIAHQGSYEQYF.

The CDR3 protein is CASSLVGGNFNEQFF. The CDR3 DNA is TGTGCCAGCAGCTTGGTCGGGGGGAACTTCAATGAGCAGTTCTTC. The rearrangement uses TRBV7-2 and TRBJ2-1, with TRBD2 matching over 7 bases. There are 15 residues in the CDR3. Germline lookup yields CDR1 SGHTA and CDR2 FQGNSA. V trimming: 3 bases; J trimming: 6 bases; junction bases outside the gene matches: 8.

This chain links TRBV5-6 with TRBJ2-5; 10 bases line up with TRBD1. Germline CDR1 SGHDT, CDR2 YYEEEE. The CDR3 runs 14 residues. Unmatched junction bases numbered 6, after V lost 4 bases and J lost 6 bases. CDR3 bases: TGTGCCAGCAGCGGGGGACAGGGGAGGAAGACCCAGTACTTC. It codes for CASSGGQGRKTQYF.

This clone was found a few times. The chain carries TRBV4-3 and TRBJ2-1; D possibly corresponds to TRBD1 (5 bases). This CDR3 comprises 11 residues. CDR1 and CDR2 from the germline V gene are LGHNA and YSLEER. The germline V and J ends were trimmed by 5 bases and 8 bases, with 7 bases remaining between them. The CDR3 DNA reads TGCGCCAGCAGCACAGGCCATGAGCAGTTCTTC. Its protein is CASSTGHEQFF.

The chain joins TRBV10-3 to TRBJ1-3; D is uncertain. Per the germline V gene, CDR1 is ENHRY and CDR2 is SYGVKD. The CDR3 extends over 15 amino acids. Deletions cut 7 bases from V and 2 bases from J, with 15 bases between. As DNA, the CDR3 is TGTGCCATCAATACGATTACTGAAGCTGGAAACACCATATATTTT. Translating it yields CAINTITEAGNTIYF.

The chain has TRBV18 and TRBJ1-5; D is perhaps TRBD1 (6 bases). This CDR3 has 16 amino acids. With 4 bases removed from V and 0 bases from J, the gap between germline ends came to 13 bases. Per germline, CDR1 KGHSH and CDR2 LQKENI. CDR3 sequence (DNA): TGTGCCAGCTCACTTAACTTACAGGGTAGCAATCAGCCCCAGCATTTT. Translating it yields CASSLNLQGSNQPQHF.